This TCR beta chain originates from a study of CD8 T cells in Susac syndrome. This CDR3 contains 16 residues. Deletions cut 0 bases from V and 3 bases from J, with 15 bases between. Germline V gene sequence: CDR1 LGHNA, CDR2 YSLEER. Random hexamers were used to reverse transcribe an amount of about 0.45 to 1 ug RNA. Multiplex PCR with immunoSEQ amplified the TCR beta CDR3 across 54 Vbeta and 13 Jbeta. TCRdb reprocessed the immunoSEQ multiplex PCR reads with MiXCR, giving one entry per CDR3 protein. The sample yields 95,000 to 150,000 distinct CDR3 sequences, roughly 94% seen once. The receptor was derived from a human donor in good health. The chain employs TRBV4-3 and TRBJ2-7, with D uncertain. The sequencing input was CD4+ T cells from PBMCs. CDR3 protein: CASSQDRRAVHYEQYF. CDR3 coding DNA: TGCGCCAGCAGCCAAGATCGTCGTGCTGTACACTACGAGCAGTACTTC.